These 8 T cell receptor beta chains were all obtained from the same sample, sequenced in a study of Tregs in tolerant kidney transplant recipients. Generated by immunoSEQ multiplex PCR, the TCRdb table keeps only in-frame clones and is missing some. This sample has 50,000 to 75,000 clones, with more than 95% found just once. The sequencing used Tregs from blood, collected before the transplant. The origin of the receptors is a human donor who received a combined kidney and bone marrow transplant.

The chain is built from TRBV6-5 and TRBJ2-1, with D perhaps matching TRBD2 (6 bases). The CDR3 is 15 residues long. The V gene's germline CDR1 is MNHEY and CDR2 SVGAGI. The V end lost 4 bases, the J end lost 3 bases, and 13 bases lay between the germline ends. The CDR3 DNA follows: TGTGCCAGCAGTTCTAAACCGGGACTCTACAATGAGCAGTTCTTC. This codes for CASSSKPGLYNEQFF.

This chain joins TRBV4-3 and TRBJ2-2; D is perhaps TRBD2 (5 bases). Germline CDR1 LGHNA, CDR2 YSLEER. The ends were cut back, 4 bases at V and 4 bases at J, with 16 bases in the middle. This CDR3 has 16 residues. CDR3: CASSPLGRKVTGELFF. CDR3 in DNA: TGCGCCAGCAGCCCTCTGGGGAGAAAGGTCACCGGGGAGCTGTTTTTT.

This clone was seen only once. The chain has TRBV5-1 and TRBJ1-1; D not resolved. V shed 1 base and J shed 1 base, with 8 bases lying between them. This CDR3 contains 14 residues. The V gene's germline CDR1 is SGHRS and CDR2 YFSETQ. CDR3 DNA: TGCGCCAGCAGCTTGAGGAGGGAGAACACTGAAGCTTTCTTT. Residues: CASSLRRENTEAFF.

V and J are TRBV5-1 and TRBJ2-3; the match to TRBD1 covers 9 bases. This CDR3 region has 15 residues. V lost 2 bases and J lost 1; bases outside the gene matches: 2. CDR1 is SGHRS, CDR2 YFSETQ, per germline. The CDR3 bases are TGCGCCAGCAGCTTAAGGGACAGGGGCACAGATACGCAGTATTTT. Protein: CASSLRDRGTDTQYF.

The chain uses TRBV7-9 and TRBJ1-6; 8 bases line up with TRBD1. The junction had 10 bases not matched to a gene; V was cut back by 1 base and J by 5 bases. This CDR3 is 18 amino acids long. CDR1 is SEHNR, CDR2 FQNEAQ, per germline (reference sequence). The CDR3 bases are TGTGCCAGCAGCTTAGGGCGGTGGACAGGGAGAGATAATTCACCCCTCCACTTT. It is translated as CASSLGRWTGRDNSPLHF. Supplemented by reference TRBV7-9 and TRBJ1-6, the full variable domain reads DTGVSQNPRHKITKRGQNVTFRCDPISEHNRLYWYRQTLGQGPEFLTYFQNEAQLEKSRLLSDRFSAERPKGSFSTLEIQRTEQGDSAMYLCASSLGRWTGRDNSPLHFGNGTRLTVT.

V and J are TRBV5-1 and TRBJ2-3, with 8 bases that match TRBD2. V lost 8 bases to trimming and J lost 11 bases; unmatched junction nucleotides: 16. This CDR3 spans 14 amino acids. Germline V lookup: CDR1 SGHRS, CDR2 YFSETQ. CDR3 in DNA: TGCGCCAGTGAGCCGGGACTAGACCGCATGGAGCAGTATTTT. Translation: CASEPGLDRMEQYF.

This rearrangement joins TRBV30 to TRBJ1-5, with D maybe TRBD1 (5 bases). V was clipped by 0 bases and J by 2 bases, with 11 bases between them. The CDR3 is 15 residues long. Germline V CDR1 and CDR2: GTSNPN, SVGIG (reference sequence). Here the CDR3 DNA reads TGTGCCTGGAGTGTAAGGGCAGGGCGCAATCAGCCCCAGCATTTT. Translated, it gives CAWSVRAGRNQPQHF.

This clone was counted once. The rearrangement uses TRBV18 and TRBJ2-1, with 8 positions matching TRBD2. The V segment lost 1 base and the J segment 7 bases; nucleotides outside the gene matches: 9. CDR1 KGHSH and CDR2 LQKENI come from the germline V gene. CDR3 length: 16 amino acids. The CDR3 DNA follows: TGTGCCAGCTCACCACGACACGGGGGGGCGTGGAATGAGCAGTTCTTC. It specifies CASSPRHGGAWNEQFF.